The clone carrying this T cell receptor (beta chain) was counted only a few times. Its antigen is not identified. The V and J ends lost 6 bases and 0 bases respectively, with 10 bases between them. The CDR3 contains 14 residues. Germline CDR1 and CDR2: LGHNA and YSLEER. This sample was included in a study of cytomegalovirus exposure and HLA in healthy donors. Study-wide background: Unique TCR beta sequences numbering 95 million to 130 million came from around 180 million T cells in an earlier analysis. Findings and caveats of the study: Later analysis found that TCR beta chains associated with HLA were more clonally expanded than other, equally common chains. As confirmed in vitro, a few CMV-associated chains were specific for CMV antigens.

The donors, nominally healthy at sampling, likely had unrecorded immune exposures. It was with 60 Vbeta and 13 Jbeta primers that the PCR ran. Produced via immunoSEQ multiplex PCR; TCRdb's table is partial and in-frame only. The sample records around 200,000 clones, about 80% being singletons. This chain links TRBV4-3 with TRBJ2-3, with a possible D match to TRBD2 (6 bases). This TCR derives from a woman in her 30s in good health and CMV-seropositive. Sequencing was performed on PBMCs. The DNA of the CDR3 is TGCGCCAGCAGTAGCGGAGAAAGCACAGATACGCAGTATTTT. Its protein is CASSSGESTDTQYF.